This TCR beta chain was obtained from a study of vaccination and CD4 T cells after COVID-19. This clonotype is deemed large. Its target is not known. The Oncomine TCR Beta short-read assay was applied to DNA of cultured CD4+ T cells. A single record per CDR3 protein comes from TCRdb applying MiXCR to the PCR reads. Of 12,000 or so distinct CDR3 sequences in the sample, 61% were seen once. This CDR3 is 15 amino acids long. V was cut by 5 bases and J by 8 bases, with 21 bases left in between. Germline loops: CDR1 MNHNS, CDR2 SASEGT. Noted treatment: roughly ten-day PBMC culture with coronavirus spike peptide pools or control peptides (ViraFEST assay).

Sequenced material: CD4+ T cells from blood, cultured in vitro. The chain carries TRBV6-1 and TRBJ1-2; D ambiguous. The receptor's source is a human donor who had recovered from COVID-19. DNA for the CDR3: TGTGCCAGCAGTCCCTCCGCCGGGGTGTTACGGGGCTACACCTTC. Protein: CASSPSAGVLRGYTF.